Below are 2 T cell receptor beta chains sequenced from a single sample in a study of blood T cell repertoires in COVID-19. Clones were read by immunoSEQ multiplex PCR, and TCRdb kept only the in-frame ones, dropping some. The sample holds around 200,000 clones, less than 85% seen once. The sequenced sample was peripheral blood. The receptors were sampled from a human donor in a cohort sampled during active COVID-19.

This clone was seen a few times. The chain uses TRBV7-9 and TRBJ1-2, with a weak D call TRBD1 (5 bases). V was clipped by 6 bases and J by 7 bases, with 18 bases between them. CDR3 size: 14 residues. From germline, CDR1 is SEHNR and CDR2 FQNEAQ (reference sequence). This chain's CDR3 is CASRPSGPSGGYTF. The DNA for the CDR3 is TGTGCCAGCAGGCCATCAGGGCCCTCCGGTGGCTACACCTTC.

The V call is TRBV3-1 (or the pseudogene TRBV3-2), the J call TRBJ2-2; 15 bases are a match to TRBD2. The CDR3 length is 17 residues. CDR1 is LGHDT and CDR2 is YNNKEL in the germline V gene (reference sequence). The ends lost 4 bases at V and 6 bases at J; junction bases unmatched: 6. This CDR3 is CASSLGLAGGSAGELFF. The CDR3, as DNA: TGTGCCAGCAGCCTGGGACTAGCGGGGGGTTCCGCCGGGGAGCTGTTTTTT.